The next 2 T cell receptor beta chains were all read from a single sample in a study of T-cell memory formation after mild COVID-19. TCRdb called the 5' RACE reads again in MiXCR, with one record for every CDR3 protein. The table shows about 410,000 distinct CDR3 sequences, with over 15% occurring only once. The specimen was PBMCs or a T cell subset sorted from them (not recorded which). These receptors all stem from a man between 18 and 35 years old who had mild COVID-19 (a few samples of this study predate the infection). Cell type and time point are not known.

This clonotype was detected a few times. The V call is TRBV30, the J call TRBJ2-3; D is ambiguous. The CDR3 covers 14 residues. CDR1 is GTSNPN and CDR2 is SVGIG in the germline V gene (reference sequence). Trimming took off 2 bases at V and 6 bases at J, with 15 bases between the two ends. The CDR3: CAWSLVEAPDTQYF. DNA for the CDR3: TGTGCCTGGAGTTTAGTGGAAGCCCCGGATACGCAGTATTTT. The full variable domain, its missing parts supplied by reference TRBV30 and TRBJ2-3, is SQTIHQWPATLVQPVGSPLSLECTVEGTSNPNLYWYRQAAGRGLQLLFYSVGIGQISSEVPQNLSASRPQDRQFILSSKKLLLSDSGFYLCAWSLVEAPDTQYFGPGTRLTVL.

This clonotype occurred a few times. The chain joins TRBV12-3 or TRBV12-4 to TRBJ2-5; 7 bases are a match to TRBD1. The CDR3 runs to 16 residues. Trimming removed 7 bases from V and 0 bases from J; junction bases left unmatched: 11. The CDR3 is CASIPSPTGYQETQYF. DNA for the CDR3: TGTGCCAGCATTCCTAGCCCGACAGGGTACCAAGAGACCCAGTACTTC.